A selection of T cell receptor beta chains follows, all from one sample in a study of blood T cell repertoires in COVID-19. Only in-frame clones appear in the TCRdb table, and some are missing; sequencing was by immunoSEQ multiplex PCR. The table includes 200,000 to 250,000 clones, 80% to 85% detected once. Sequenced: peripheral blood. All receptors derive from a woman in her sixties with acute or convalescent COVID-19. CDR3s include the opening cysteine and the closing phenylalanine or tryptophan. D genes are given only for firm matches. Not all rows give a size; the values are once, few, many and, for expanded clones, a class.

size | D | J | V | DNA | CDR3
. | TRBD2 | TRBJ2-2 | TRBV19 | TGTGCCAGTAGTCCAGCGGGGGGGCCTACCGGGGAGCTGTTTTTT | CASSPAGGPTGELFF
. | . | TRBJ2-1 | TRBV3-1/TRBV3-2 | TGTGCCAGCAGCCCCTCCCGACTAAACAATGAGCAGTTCTTC | CASSPSRLNNEQFF
. | . | TRBJ1-4 | TRBV5-1 | TGCGCCAGCAGCCCGGACAGTGCAACTAATGAAAAACTGTTTTTT | CASSPDSATNEKLFF
. | TRBD1 | TRBJ1-4 | TRBV10-3 | TGTGCCATCAGTGCCGGACAGGGGGATGAGGACGAAAAACTGTTTTTT | CAISAGQGDEDEKLFF
. | . | TRBJ1-2 | TRBV3-1/TRBV3-2 | TGTGCCAGCAGCCAACAGTATTACTATGGCTACACCTTC | CASSQQYYYGYTF
once | . | TRBJ1-4 | TRBV6-4 | TGTGCCAGCCGGTTTCCCGGGAGAAATAATGAAAAACTGTTTTTT | CASRFPGRNNEKLFF
. | . | TRBJ1-3 | TRBV12-3/TRBV12-4 | TGTGCCAGCAGGACAGATGGAAACACCATATATTTT | CASRTDGNTIYF
. | . | TRBJ1-1 | TRBV18 | TGTGCCAGCTCACCTCTCCGGGACAATGAAGCTTTCTTT | CASSPLRDNEAFF
. | . | TRBJ2-1 | TRBV27 | TGTGCCAGCAGTTCAGGGAATGAGCAGTTCTTC | CASSSGNEQFF
. | TRBD1 | TRBJ2-2 | TRBV5-1 | TGCGCCAGCAGCCTAACAGGGGGCGATTCCACCGGGGAGCTGTTTTTT | CASSLTGGDSTGELFF
. | . | TRBJ2-3 | TRBV11-2 | TGTGCCAGCAGCTCGGGGACAACAGATACGCAGTATTTT | CASSSGTTDTQYF
. | . | TRBJ2-7 | TRBV9 | TGTGCCAGCAGCGTAGGGCCAGGGGCATCTGTAAACGAGCAGTACTTC | CASSVGPGASVNEQYF
. | . | TRBJ1-4 | TRBV23-1 | TGCGCCAGGGGTGATGGCGGTGTTGAAAAACTGTTTTTT | CARGDGGVEKLFF
. | . | TRBJ2-6 | TRBV19 | TGTGCCAGTAGGGTGGGGGCAGTTGGGGCCAACGTCCTGACTTTC | CASRVGAVGANVLTF
few | TRBD1 | TRBJ2-7 | TRBV4-2 | TGTGCCAGCAGCTCTAGGACAGGGTCCTACGAGCAGTACTTC | CASSSRTGSYEQYF
. | TRBD2 | TRBJ2-1 | TRBV9 | TGTGCCAGCAGCGTAGACGGGGGGGCGCATTATGAGCAGTTCTTC | CASSVDGGAHYEQFF
. | . | TRBJ2-7 | TRBV6-2/TRBV6-3 | TGTGCCAGCAGTCCCCGACCCTCTACTACGGAGGAGCAGTACTTC | CASSPRPSTTEEQYF
. | TRBD1 | TRBJ1-1 | TRBV5-4 | TGTGCCAGCAGCGAGACAGGGACCACTGAAGCTTTCTTT | CASSETGTTEAFF
. | . | TRBJ2-1 | TRBV5-5 | TGTGCCAGCAGCCCCAATCCCAGAGCAGGGAACAATGAGCAGTTCTTC | CASSPNPRAGNNEQFF
. | . | TRBJ1-5 | TRBV5-4 | TGTGCCAGCAGCTTGGGCGAGAATCAGCCCCAGCATTTT | CASSLGENQPQHF
. | . | TRBJ1-1 | TRBV30 | TGTGCCTGGAGTCAAAGGGGCACTGAAGCTTTCTTT | CAWSQRGTEAFF
once | . | TRBJ1-5 | TRBV19 | TGTGCCAGCGTCGGCGGGGGCTTTTTCAATCAGCCCCAGCATTTT | CASVGGGFFNQPQHF